A single sample is the source of the 14 T cell receptor beta chains below, sequenced in a study of control samples from healthy donors and cancer patients. Assay: immunoSEQ multiplex PCR; the TCRdb copy retains only in-frame clones and omits some. The sample includes about 38,000 clones, 83% of them seen just once. Sample: PBMCs. These receptors came from a woman aged 55-70 years with lung cancer.

The rearrangement joins TRBV5-1 to TRBJ2-3; TRBD2 agrees at 14 bases. This CDR3 is 16 amino acids long. From germline, CDR1 is SGHRS and CDR2 YFSETQ. V trimming: 4 bases; J trimming: 3 bases; junction bases outside the gene matches: 4. The CDR3 nucleotides are TGCGCCAGCAGCCCCCGACTAGCGGGGGGGACAGATACGCAGTATTTT. This encodes CASSPRLAGGTDTQYF. The variable domain in full, completed from reference TRBV5-1 and TRBJ2-3, reads KAGVTQTPRYLIKTRGQQVTLSCSPISGHRSVSWYQQTPGQGLQFLFEYFSETQRNKGNFPGRFSGRQFSNSRSEMNVSTLELGDSALYLCASSPRLAGGTDTQYFGPGTRLTVL.

The chain employs TRBV6-2 or TRBV6-3 and TRBJ2-4; 9 positions match TRBD2. The CDR3 has 15 amino acids. The V segment lost 4 bases and the J segment 12 bases; nucleotides outside the gene matches: 13. Germline CDR1 is MNHEY and CDR2 is SVGEGT. The CDR3 reads CASSWAIAGARSQYF. The CDR3, as DNA: TGTGCCAGCAGTTGGGCTATAGCGGGAGCAAGGAGTCAGTACTTC.

V is TRBV9 and J is TRBJ1-3, with D hard to call. V was cut by 0 bases and J by 4 bases, with 14 bases left in between. CDR1 and CDR2 (germline): SGDLS, YYNGEE. There are 16 residues in the CDR3. CDR3 sequence reads: CASSVAATQRGNTIYF. In DNA, the CDR3 is TGTGCCAGCAGCGTAGCTGCCACCCAGAGGGGAAACACCATATATTTT.

The chain carries TRBV7-9 and TRBJ1-2, with a weak D call TRBD1 (5 bases). Germline CDR1 is SEHNR and CDR2 is FQNEAQ (reference sequence). Trimming took 5 bases from V and 3 from J, leaving 13 bases between them. CDR3 length equals 14 residues. In DNA form, the CDR3 reads TGTGCCAGCAGCCCAGGGCCCGGGGACTATGGCTACACCTTC. It translates to CASSPGPGDYGYTF.

This clone was seen once. This chain joins TRBV7-2 and TRBJ1-1; D might be TRBD1 (6 bases). The CDR3 covers 15 residues. Germline CDR1 and CDR2: SGHTA and FQGNSA. V was clipped by 5 bases and J by 0 bases, with 13 bases between them. The CDR3 spells CASSLRTDMNTEAFF. As DNA, the CDR3 is TGTGCCAGCAGCCTACGGACAGACATGAACACTGAAGCTTTCTTT.

This sequence joins TRBV13 and TRBJ1-1; the D is unclear. V was cut by 4 bases and J by 3 bases, with 6 bases left in between. Germline V CDR1 and CDR2: PRHDT, FYEKMQ (reference sequence). This CDR3 is built from 12 residues. The CDR3 bases are TGTGCCAGCAGCTACGAGGACACTGAAGCTTTCTTT. Its protein product is CASSYEDTEAFF. The variable domain in full, with the rest retrieved from reference TRBV13 and TRBJ1-1, is AAGVIQSPRHLIKEKRETATLKCYPIPRHDTVYWYQQGPGQDPQFLISFYEKMQSDKGSIPDRFSAQQFSDYHSELNMSSLELGDSALYFCASSYEDTEAFFGQGTRLTVV.

The chain couples TRBV6-5 to TRBJ2-3; 7 nucleotides agree with TRBD1. V dropped 4 bases and J dropped 8; count of bases not matched to a gene: 6. Germline values: CDR1 MNHEY, CDR2 SVGAGI. This CDR3 region has 13 residues. The CDR3 nucleotides are TGTGCCAGCAGTTTCGGGACAGACGGTACGCAGTATTTT. This gives the protein CASSFGTDGTQYF.

This clone was found once. J is TRBJ1-1 and V is TRBV18; maybe TRBD1 (5 bases). The germline V and J ends were trimmed by 2 bases and 4 bases, with 11 bases remaining between them. This CDR3 has 14 amino acids. Germline V gene sequence: CDR1 KGHSH, CDR2 LQKENI. The CDR3 sequence: CASSPNSGGTEAFF. As DNA, the CDR3 is TGTGCCAGCTCACCAAACTCTGGGGGCACTGAAGCTTTCTTT.

In the case of this clone: This CDR3 is also generated by other DNA sequences in the sample. The chain links TRBV4-2 to TRBJ2-1; maybe TRBD2 (5 bases). V was shortened by 3 bases and J by 10 bases, with 13 bases between the two germline ends. Looked up from germline, CDR1 is LGHNA and CDR2 is YNFKEQ. The CDR3 has 13 residues. For the CDR3, the DNA is TGTGCCAGCAGCCACCTGGCGGGTAGAGAGCAGTTCTTC. Protein product: CASSHLAGREQFF.

V and J are TRBV4-2 and TRBJ2-3; TRBD1 or TRBD2 may be the D gene (6 bases each). Trimming stripped 0 bases from V and 7 bases from J, with 11 bases between. CDR3 size: 14 residues. The germline V gene has CDR1 LGHNA and CDR2 YNFKEQ. The CDR3, as DNA: TGTGCCAGCAGCCAAGATGAGGGGGGTAATACGCAGTATTTT. Encoded protein: CASSQDEGGNTQYF.

This clone was seen only a few times. This chain links TRBV4-1 with TRBJ1-1; no definite D call. Germline-derived CDR1 and CDR2 are MGHRA and YSYEKL. The CDR3 runs 18 residues. The ends were cut back, 4 bases at V and 0 bases at J, with 21 bases in the middle. CDR3 region: CASSPLNMGMSLNTEAFF. CDR3 DNA sequence: TGCGCCAGCAGCCCCTTGAACATGGGTATGAGCTTGAACACTGAAGCTTTCTTT.

The rearrangement links TRBV11-1 to TRBJ1-2; no clear D gene. V was shortened by 3 bases and J by 6 bases, with 11 bases between the two germline ends. Per the germline V gene, CDR1 is SGHAT and CDR2 is FQDESV (reference sequence). The CDR3 spans 13 residues. CDR3 protein: CASSFSPRDGYTF. For the CDR3, the DNA is TGTGCCAGCAGCTTCTCGCCTCGAGATGGCTACACCTTC.

This chain's CDR3 is CASSGTYPSTDTQYF. CDR3 bases: TGTGCCAGTAGTGGGACCTACCCTAGCACAGATACGCAGTATTTT. This chain joins TRBV19 and TRBJ2-3; D assignment may be TRBD1 or TRBD2 (5 bases each). V gave up 5 bases and J gave up 0 bases, with 12 bases separating them. The CDR3 extends over 15 amino acids. Germline values: CDR1 LNHDA, CDR2 SQIVND (reference sequence).

The gene calls are TRBV27 and TRBJ1-3, with 9 bases aligning to TRBD1. Trimming cost V 6 bases and J 7 bases; bases outside gene matches: 13. Germline CDR1 MNHEY, CDR2 SMNVEV (reference sequence). This CDR3 is 16 amino acids long. CDR3 amino acids: CASSTYYRGRPNTIYF. CDR3 bases: TGTGCCAGCAGCACATATTACAGGGGGCGCCCCAACACCATATATTTT.